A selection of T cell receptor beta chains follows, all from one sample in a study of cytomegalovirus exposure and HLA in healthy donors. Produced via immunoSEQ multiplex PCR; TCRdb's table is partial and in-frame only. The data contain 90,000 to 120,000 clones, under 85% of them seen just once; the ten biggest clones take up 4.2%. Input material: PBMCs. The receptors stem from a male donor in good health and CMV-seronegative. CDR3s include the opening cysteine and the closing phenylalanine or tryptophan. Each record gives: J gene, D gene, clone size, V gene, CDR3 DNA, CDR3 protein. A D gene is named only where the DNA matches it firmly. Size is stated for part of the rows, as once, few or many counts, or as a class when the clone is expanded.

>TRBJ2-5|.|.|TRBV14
TGTGCCAGCAGCCAAGATAACAGTCAGGAGACCCAGTACTTC
CASSQDNSQETQYF
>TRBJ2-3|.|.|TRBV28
TGTGCCAGCAGTTTAATAGCTAGGGAGACAGATACGCAGTATTTT
CASSLIARETDTQYF
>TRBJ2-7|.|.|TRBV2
TGTGCCATCCCGCTTCGGAGGGAAGGTTCCTACGAGCAGTACTTC
CAIPLRREGSYEQYF
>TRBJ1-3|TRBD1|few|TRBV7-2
TGTGCCAGCAGCCCCGCAGGGACAGCCTTAGGAAACACCATATATTTT
CASSPAGTALGNTIYF
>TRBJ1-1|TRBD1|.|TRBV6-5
TGTGCCAGCAAGGGGGACAGGGTGGGGAACACTGAAGCTTTCTTT
CASKGDRVGNTEAFF
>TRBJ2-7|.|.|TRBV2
TGTGCCAGCAGCCGGACTGGGTCCTACGAGCAGTACTTC
CASSRTGSYEQYF
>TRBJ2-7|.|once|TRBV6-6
TGTGCCAGCAGTTCTAGCTCCTACGAGCAGTACTTC
CASSSSSYEQYF
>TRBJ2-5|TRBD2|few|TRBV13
TGTGCCAGCAGCTTGACTAGCGGGAGGTTTAGGGAGCAGTACTTC
CASSLTSGRFREQYF
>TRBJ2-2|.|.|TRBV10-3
TGTGCCATCAGTGAGCTAGGGAACACCGGGGAGCTGTTTTTT
CAISELGNTGELFF
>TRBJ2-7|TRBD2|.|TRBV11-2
TGTGCCAGCAGCCGACTAGCGGGAGGGGATTACGAGCAGTACTTC
CASSRLAGGDYEQYF
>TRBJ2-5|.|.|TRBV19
TGTGCCAGTAGTATAACTGGTTTCGAGACCCAGTACTTC
CASSITGFETQYF
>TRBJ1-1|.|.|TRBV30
TGTGCCTGGAGTCGTCGTCGCCCAGGGTTGAACACTGAAGCTTTCTTT
CAWSRRRPGLNTEAFF
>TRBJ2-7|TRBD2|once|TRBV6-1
TGTGCCAGCACCGGGACTAGCGGGACCTACGAGCAGTACTTC
CASTGTSGTYEQYF
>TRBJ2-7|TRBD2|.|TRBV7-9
TGTGCCAGCAGCGCCCAAAGCGGGAGGGATGAGCAGAACTTC
CASSAQSGRDEQNF
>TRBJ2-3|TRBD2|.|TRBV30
TGTGCCTGGAGCTTACGCGGGAGCCGGGATACGCAGTATTTT
CAWSLRGSRDTQYF
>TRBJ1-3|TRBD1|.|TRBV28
TGTGCCAGCACCCCCTTGGGGACAGGCGGTGGAAACACCATATATTTT
CASTPLGTGGGNTIYF
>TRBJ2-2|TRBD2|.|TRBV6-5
TGTGCCAGCAGCGCCAGCGGGGCTAACACCGGGGAGCTGTTTTTT
CASSASGANTGELFF
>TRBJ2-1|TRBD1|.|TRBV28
TGTGCCAGCAGTACGATGGAGCAGGGGGCCCCTTGGAATGAGCAGTTCTTC
CASSTMEQGAPWNEQFF
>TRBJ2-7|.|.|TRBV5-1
TGCGCCAGCAGCTTAAGGGTGGACTACGAGCAGTACTTC
CASSLRVDYEQYF
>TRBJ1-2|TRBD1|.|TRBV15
TGTGCCACCAGCAGAGATTTGGGAGCTTTCGTCTTCTACAGGGGGCATGGGTATGGCTACACCTTC
CATSRDLGAFVFYRGHGYGYTF
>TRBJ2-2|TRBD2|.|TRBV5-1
TGCGCCAGCAGCGGGGGGACTACGAACACCGGGGAGCTGTTTTTT
CASSGGTTNTGELFF
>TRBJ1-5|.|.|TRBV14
TGTGCCAGCAGCCCGGGGGGTAGGCGCAATCAGCCCCAGCATTTT
CASSPGGRRNQPQHF
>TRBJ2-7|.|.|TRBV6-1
TGTGCCAGCGGGGGCGGAGCCTACGAGCAGTACTTC
CASGGGAYEQYF
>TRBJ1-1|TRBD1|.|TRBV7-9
TGTGCCAGCAGCTCACCGATGGGACAGGTGAACACTGAAGCTTTCTTT
CASSSPMGQVNTEAFF
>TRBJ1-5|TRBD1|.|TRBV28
TGTGCCAGCAGTTTGCCTGACAGGGTTCAGCCCCAGCATTTT
CASSLPDRVQPQHF
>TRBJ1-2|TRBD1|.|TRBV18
TGTGCCAGCTCAGAACAGGGGACCAACTATGGCTACACCTTC
CASSEQGTNYGYTF
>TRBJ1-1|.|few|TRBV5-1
TGCGCCAGCAGTTCCATGAACACTGAAGCTTTCTTT
CASSSMNTEAFF
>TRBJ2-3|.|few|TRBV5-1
TGCGCCAGCAGCTTGGCGGGGGGCCTAAGCACAGATACGCAGTATTTT
CASSLAGGLSTDTQYF
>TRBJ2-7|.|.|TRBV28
TGTGCCAGCAGACCCGGGACAAATCTCCGGTCTTACTACGAGCAGTACTTC
CASRPGTNLRSYYEQYF
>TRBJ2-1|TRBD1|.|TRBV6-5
TGTGCCAGCAGTATGACCGGGACAGGGGGCAATGAGCAGTTCTTC
CASSMTGTGGNEQFF
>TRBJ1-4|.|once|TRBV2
TGTGCCACGCAGCGAGGTGGACAGACTAATGAAAAACTGTTTTTT
CATQRGGQTNEKLFF
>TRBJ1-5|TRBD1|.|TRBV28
TGTGCCAGCAGCGTGGACAGGGCACGGTCCCAGCCCCAGCATTTT
CASSVDRARSQPQHF
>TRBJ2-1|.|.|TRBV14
TGTGCCAGCAGCCAGGTGGGGGGCTCCTACAATGAGCAGTTCTTC
CASSQVGGSYNEQFF
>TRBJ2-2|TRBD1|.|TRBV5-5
TGTGCCAGCAGCTTACAGGGGTTAGTGAACACCGGGGAGCTGTTTTTT
CASSLQGLVNTGELFF
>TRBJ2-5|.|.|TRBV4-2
TGTGCCAGCAGCTCACAGGGGTGGCCTAGCGTAGACCACCAAGAGACCCAGTACTTC
CASSSQGWPSVDHQETQYF
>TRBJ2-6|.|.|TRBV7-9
TGTGCCAGCAGCTTCGGAGGGGCTGGGGCCAACGTCCTGACTTTC
CASSFGGAGANVLTF
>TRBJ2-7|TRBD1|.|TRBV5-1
TGCGCCAGCAGCTGGGGCGTGGCAGGGGGCCCCTACGAGCAGTACTTC
CASSWGVAGGPYEQYF
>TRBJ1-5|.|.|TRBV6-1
TGTGCCAGCAGTGAATTTCCCGGGGTTCAGCCCCAGCATTTT
CASSEFPGVQPQHF
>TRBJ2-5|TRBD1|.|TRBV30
TGTGCCTGGAGTGTCCGCGGACAGGGCGTGGAGACCCAGTACTTC
CAWSVRGQGVETQYF
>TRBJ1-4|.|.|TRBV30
TGTGCCTGGAGTCAGCGTAATGAAAAACTGTTTTTT
CAWSQRNEKLFF
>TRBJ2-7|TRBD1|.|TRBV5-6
TGTGCCAGCAGCACGGGACAGACATACGAGCAGTACTTC
CASSTGQTYEQYF
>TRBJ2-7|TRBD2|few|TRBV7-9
TGTGCCAGCAGCTCGATTGACCGGGACTACCACTACGAGCAGTACTTC
CASSSIDRDYHYEQYF
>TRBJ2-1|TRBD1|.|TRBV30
TGTGCCTGGAGGACAGGGGGGATGTCCTACAATGAGCAGTTCTTC
CAWRTGGMSYNEQFF
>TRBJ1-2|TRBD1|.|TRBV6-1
TGTGCCAGCACTCCGACAGGGGGCGCTTACGGCTACACCTTC
CASTPTGGAYGYTF
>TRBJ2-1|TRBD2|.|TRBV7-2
TGTGCCAGCAGCGGGACTAGCGGGGCTTACAATGAGCAGTTCTTC
CASSGTSGAYNEQFF
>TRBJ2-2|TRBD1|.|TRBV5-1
TGCGCCAGCCAAGGACAGGCGAACACCGGGGAGCTGTTTTTT
CASQGQANTGELFF
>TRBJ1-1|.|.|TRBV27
TGTGCCAGCAGTTTCGGCAGGACAGCCGGCACTGAAGCTTTCTTT
CASSFGRTAGTEAFF
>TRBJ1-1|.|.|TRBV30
TGTGCCTGGAGTGCCCCCGACGGGACTGAAGCTTTCTTT
CAWSAPDGTEAFF